This T cell receptor beta chain was sequenced for a study of graft-versus-host responses after intestinal transplantation. In regard to this clone: The target antigen is unknown.

Assay used: immunoSEQ multiplex PCR; TCRdb lists only in-frame clones, some missing. This table holds some 100,000 clones, about 90% found once. J gave up 9 bases and V 4 bases, and 10 bases lay outside the gene matches. The length of the CDR3 is 16 residues. Germline V gene lookup returns CDR1 SGHVS and CDR2 FQNEAQ. The sequences come from unstimulated CD4+ T cells sorted from spleen or lymph node cells, collected before transplant. This rearrangement joins TRBV7-8 to TRBJ1-6, with 9 positions matching TRBD1. The source of this sequence is a human donor who was the organ donor for an intestinal transplant. In DNA form, the CDR3 reads TGTGCCAGCAGCTCCAATCCGACAGGGGGGACTTCACCCCTCCACTTT. Its protein is CASSSNPTGGTSPLHF. Full variable domain (missing parts from reference TRBV7-8 and TRBJ1-6): GAGVSQSPRYKVAKRGQDVALRCDPISGHVSLFWYQQALGQGPEFLTYFQNEAQLDKSGLPSDRFFAERPEGSVSTLKIQRTQQEDSAVYLCASSSNPTGGTSPLHFGNGTRLTVT.